The rows below give T cell receptor beta chains drawn from one sample of a study of CD8 T cells in Susac syndrome. One entry per CDR3 protein results from TCRdb running MiXCR on the immunoSEQ multiplex PCR reads. The data show 400,000 to 550,000 distinct CDR3 sequences, about 85% seen once. The sample taken for sequencing was CD8+ T cells from PBMCs. The receptor set was obtained from a human donor with multiple sclerosis. Both conserved end residues are part of each CDR3. A D gene is named only where the DNA matches it firmly. The size entry is marked missing in some rows and otherwise reads once, few, many or a size class.

V gene	D gene	clone size	J gene	CDR3 protein	CDR3 DNA
TRBV6-4	.	.	TRBJ1-1	CASSDSRVPTEAFF	TGTGCCAGCAGTGACTCGAGGGTGCCCACTGAAGCTTTCTTT
TRBV5-4	TRBD2	once	TRBJ2-1	CASSSAGEEQFF	TGTGCCAGCAGCTCAGCGGGGGAGGAGCAGTTCTTC
TRBV6-1	TRBD1	few	TRBJ1-2	CASSEYGTGNYGYTF	TGTGCCAGCAGTGAATACGGGACAGGGAACTATGGCTACACCTTC
TRBV12-3/TRBV12-4	.	once	TRBJ2-1	CASTTITHNEQFF	TGTGCCAGCACCACTATTACCCACAATGAGCAGTTCTTC
TRBV7-9	.	.	TRBJ1-1	CASSLEGVGEAFF	TGTGCCAGCAGCTTGGAGGGGGTTGGTGAAGCTTTCTTT
TRBV11-2	.	.	TRBJ1-1	CASSLGEGLENTEAFF	TGTGCCAGCAGCTTGGGGGAAGGACTGGAGAACACTGAAGCTTTCTTT
TRBV7-9	.	.	TRBJ2-7	CASSLEVEQYF	TGTGCCAGCAGCTTAGAGGTCGAGCAGTACTTC
TRBV20-1	TRBD1	.	TRBJ2-3	CSARERDRAADTQYF	TGCAGTGCTAGAGAAAGGGACAGGGCTGCAGATACGCAGTATTTT
TRBV30	.	.	TRBJ1-5	CAWEQGSGNQPQHF	TGTGCCTGGGAACAGGGATCGGGCAATCAGCCCCAGCATTTT
TRBV28	TRBD1	once	TRBJ1-2	CASSLPSQGVGGYTF	TGTGCCAGCAGTCTCCCCTCACAGGGGGTGGGGGGCTACACCTTC
TRBV29-1	.	few	TRBJ2-2	CSGVGRFGELFF	TGCAGTGGGGTGGGTCGCTTCGGGGAGCTGTTTTTT
TRBV6-6	.	.	TRBJ1-3	CASSPTGRSGNTIYF	TGTGCCAGCAGTCCTACAGGACGCTCTGGAAACACCATATATTTT
TRBV3-1	.	.	TRBJ2-1	CASSQVGQGNTYNEQFF	TGTGCCAGCAGCCAAGTTGGCCAGGGGAATACCTACAATGAGCAGTTCTTC
TRBV7-6	.	.	TRBJ1-2	CASSLVQGSKGYTF	TGTGCCAGCAGCTTAGTCCAGGGATCAAAGGGCTACACCTTC
TRBV30	TRBD1	few	TRBJ1-1	CAWSVTGGNTEAFF	TGTGCCTGGAGTGTGACAGGGGGCAACACTGAAGCTTTCTTT
TRBV7-9	.	.	TRBJ2-3	CASSQISGYSTDTQYF	TGTGCCAGCAGCCAAATCTCAGGCTATAGCACAGATACGCAGTATTTT
TRBV4-1	TRBD1	.	TRBJ2-2	CASSHRGSSGEPFF	TGCGCCAGCAGCCACAGGGGGTCGTCCGGGGAGCCGTTTTTT
TRBV4-1	TRBD2	few	TRBJ2-7	CASSQEAGGAYEQYF	TGTGCCAGCAGCCAAGAAGCGGGAGGAGCCTACGAGCAGTACTTC